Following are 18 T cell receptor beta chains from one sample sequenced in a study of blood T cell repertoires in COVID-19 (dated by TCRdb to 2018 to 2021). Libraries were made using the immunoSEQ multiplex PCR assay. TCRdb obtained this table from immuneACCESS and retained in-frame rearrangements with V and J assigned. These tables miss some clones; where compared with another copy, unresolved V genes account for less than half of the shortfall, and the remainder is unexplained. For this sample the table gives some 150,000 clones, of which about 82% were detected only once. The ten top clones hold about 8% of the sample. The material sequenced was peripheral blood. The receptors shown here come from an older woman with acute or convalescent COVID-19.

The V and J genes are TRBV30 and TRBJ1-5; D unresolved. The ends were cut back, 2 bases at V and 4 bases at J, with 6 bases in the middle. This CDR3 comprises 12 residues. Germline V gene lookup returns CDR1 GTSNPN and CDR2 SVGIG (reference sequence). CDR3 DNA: TGTGCCTGGAGTTATCGTAATCAGCCCCAGCATTTT. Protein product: CAWSYRNQPQHF.

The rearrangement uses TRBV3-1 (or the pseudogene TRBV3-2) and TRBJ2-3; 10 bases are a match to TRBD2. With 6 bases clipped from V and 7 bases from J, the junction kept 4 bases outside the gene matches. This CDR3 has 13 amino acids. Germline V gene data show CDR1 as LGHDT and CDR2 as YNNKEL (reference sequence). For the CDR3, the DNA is TGTGCCAGCAGGACTAGCGGGTCCAATACGCAGTATTTT. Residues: CASRTSGSNTQYF.

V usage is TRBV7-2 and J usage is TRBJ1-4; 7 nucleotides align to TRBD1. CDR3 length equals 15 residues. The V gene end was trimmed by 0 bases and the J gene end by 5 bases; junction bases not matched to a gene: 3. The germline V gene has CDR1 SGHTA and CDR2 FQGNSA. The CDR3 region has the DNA TGTGCCAGCAGCTTAGCGGGACAGCCCAATGAAAAACTGTTTTTT. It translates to CASSLAGQPNEKLFF.

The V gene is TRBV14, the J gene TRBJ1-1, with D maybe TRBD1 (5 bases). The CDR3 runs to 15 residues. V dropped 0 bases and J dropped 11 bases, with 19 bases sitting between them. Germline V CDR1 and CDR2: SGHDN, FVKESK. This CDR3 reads CASSQDRGAARRAFF. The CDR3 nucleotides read TGTGCCAGCAGCCAAGATCGTGGGGCAGCTCGAAGGGCTTTCTTT.

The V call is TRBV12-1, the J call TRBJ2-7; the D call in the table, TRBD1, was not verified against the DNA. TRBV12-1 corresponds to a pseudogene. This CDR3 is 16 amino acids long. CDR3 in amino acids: CASSFPGTANSYEQYF. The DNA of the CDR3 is TGTGCCAGCAGCTTTCCCGGCACAGCTAACTCCTACGAGCAGTACTTC.

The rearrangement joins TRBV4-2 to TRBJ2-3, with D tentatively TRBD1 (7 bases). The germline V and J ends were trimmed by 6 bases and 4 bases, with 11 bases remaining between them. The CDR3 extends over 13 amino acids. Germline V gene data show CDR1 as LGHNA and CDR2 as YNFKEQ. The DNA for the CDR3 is TGTGCCAGCAGTCCAGGGGGGTCAGATACGCAGTATTTT. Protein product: CASSPGGSDTQYF.

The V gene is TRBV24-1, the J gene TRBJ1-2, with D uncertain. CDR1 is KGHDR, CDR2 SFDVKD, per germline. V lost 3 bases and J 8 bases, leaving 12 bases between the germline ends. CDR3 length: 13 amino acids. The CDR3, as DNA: TGTGCCACCAGTGATAATGGGCAGCTCGGCTACACCTTC. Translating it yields CATSDNGQLGYTF.

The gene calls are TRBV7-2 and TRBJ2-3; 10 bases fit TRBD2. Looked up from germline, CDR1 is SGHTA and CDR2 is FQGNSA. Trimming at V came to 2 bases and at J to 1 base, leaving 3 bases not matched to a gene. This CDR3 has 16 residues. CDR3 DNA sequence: TGTGCCAGCAGCTTAAAGCGGGGGGGACGCACAGATACGCAGTATTTT. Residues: CASSLKRGGRTDTQYF.

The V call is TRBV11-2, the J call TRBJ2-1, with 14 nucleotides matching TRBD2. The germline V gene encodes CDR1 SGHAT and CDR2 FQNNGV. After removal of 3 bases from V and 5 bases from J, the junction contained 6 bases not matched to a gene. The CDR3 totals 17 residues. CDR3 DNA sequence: TGTGCCAGCAGCTTCACACCGGGACTAGCGGGGGACAATGAGCAGTTCTTC. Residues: CASSFTPGLAGDNEQFF.

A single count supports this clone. The CDR3 spells CATSDSKLTAYGYTF. The DNA of the CDR3 is TGTGCCACCAGTGATTCAAAGCTGACAGCTTATGGCTACACCTTC. The chain employs TRBV24-1 and TRBJ1-2, with D maybe TRBD1 (5 bases). Per germline, CDR1 KGHDR and CDR2 SFDVKD. V was shortened by 2 bases and J by 5 bases, with 14 bases between the two germline ends. The CDR3 is 15 amino acids.

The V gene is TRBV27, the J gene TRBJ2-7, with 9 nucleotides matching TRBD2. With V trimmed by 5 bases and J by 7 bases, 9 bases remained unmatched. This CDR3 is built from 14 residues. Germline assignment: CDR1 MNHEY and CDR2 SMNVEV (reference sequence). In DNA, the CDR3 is TGTGCCAGCAGTGCCCTAGCGGGGACGGGGGAGCAGTACTTC. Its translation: CASSALAGTGEQYF.

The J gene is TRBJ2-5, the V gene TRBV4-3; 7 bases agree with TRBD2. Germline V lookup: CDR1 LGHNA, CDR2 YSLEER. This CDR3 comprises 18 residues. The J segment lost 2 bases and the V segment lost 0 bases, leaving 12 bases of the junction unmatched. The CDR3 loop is CASSQDHGMGGGQETQYF. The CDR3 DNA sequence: TGCGCCAGCAGCCAAGATCACGGGATGGGCGGGGGTCAAGAGACCCAGTACTTC.

The CDR3 loop reads CAWSPGPGNTIYF. The DNA of the CDR3 is TGTGCCTGGAGTCCTGGGCCTGGAAACACCATATATTTT. The chain employs TRBV30 and TRBJ1-3; D is unclear. This CDR3 is 13 amino acids long. The V and J ends lost 2 bases and 2 bases respectively, with 7 bases between them. From germline, CDR1 is GTSNPN and CDR2 SVGIG (reference sequence).

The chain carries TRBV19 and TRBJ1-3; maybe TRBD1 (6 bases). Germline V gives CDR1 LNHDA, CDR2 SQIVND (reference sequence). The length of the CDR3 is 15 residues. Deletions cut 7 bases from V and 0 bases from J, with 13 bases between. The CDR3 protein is CASNPDRSSGNTIYF. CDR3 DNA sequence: TGTGCCAGTAACCCCGACAGGTCCTCTGGAAACACCATATATTTT.

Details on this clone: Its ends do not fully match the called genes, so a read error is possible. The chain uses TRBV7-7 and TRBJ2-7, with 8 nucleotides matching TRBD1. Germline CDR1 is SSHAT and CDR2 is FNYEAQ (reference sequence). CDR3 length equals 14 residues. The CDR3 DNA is TGTGCTAGCAGCCAACAGGGGGATGCGGGTGAGCAGTACTTC. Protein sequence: CASSQQGDAGEQYF.

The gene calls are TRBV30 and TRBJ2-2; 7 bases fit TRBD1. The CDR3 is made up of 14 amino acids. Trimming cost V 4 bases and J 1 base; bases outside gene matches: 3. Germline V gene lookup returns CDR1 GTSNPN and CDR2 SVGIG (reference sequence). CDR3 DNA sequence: TGTGCCTGGATAGGGACAGTGAACACCGGGGAGCTGTTTTTT. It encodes CAWIGTVNTGELFF.

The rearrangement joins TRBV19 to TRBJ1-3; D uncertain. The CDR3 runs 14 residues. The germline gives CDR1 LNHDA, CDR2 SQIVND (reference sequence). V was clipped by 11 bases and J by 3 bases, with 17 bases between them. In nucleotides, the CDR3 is TGTGCCTCCCAAACCCGGGGAGGTGGAAACACCATATATTTT. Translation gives CASQTRGGGNTIYF.

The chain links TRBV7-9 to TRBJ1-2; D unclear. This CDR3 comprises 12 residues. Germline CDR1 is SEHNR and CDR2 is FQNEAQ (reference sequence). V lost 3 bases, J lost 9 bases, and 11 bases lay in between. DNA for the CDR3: TGTGCCAGCAGCTTCCATTACACAAGCTACACCTTC. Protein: CASSFHYTSYTF.